The sequence of this T cell receptor beta chain was determined in a study of graft-versus-host responses after intestinal transplantation (dated by TCRdb to about 2021). General notes on the study: The transplants that recipients got were multivisceral, liver-intestinal, or isolated intestinal. Every recipient was given anti-thymocyte globulin induction, then maintenance tacrolimus and steroids for two to three years. Graft-versus-host and host-versus-graft alloreactive T cell clones were tracked in the graft, circulation and bone marrow after intestinal transplantation using bulk TCR-beta CDR3 sequencing. Alloreactive clones were identified by sequencing pre-transplant mixed lymphocyte reaction products and comparing these products with unstimulated pre-transplant donor and recipient T cells. Of the roughly 25 intestinal transplant recipients enrolled in the cohort, one of whom was a retransplant, a few patients without pretransplant specimens were excluded. A peak of at least 4% donor T cells among recipient peripheral blood mononuclear cells was the definition used for donor T cell macrochimerism. Samples from a few later patients were sequenced in-house on an Illumina MiSeq with MiXCR processing rather than by the commercial service. General findings and caveats noted by the study authors: In the allografts of patients with donor T cell macrochimerism, GvH to HvG T cell clonal ratios were high. Early after transplant, peak levels of circulating GvH clones were associated with declines in HvG clones. Conclusions were limited by the relatively low number and heterogeneity of intestinal transplant patients. GvH clones turned up in recipient bone marrow, with some appearing earlier in ileal mucosa or blood, a pattern consistent with an intestinal mucosal origin.

V loses 3 bases, J loses 3 bases, and the germline ends lie 11 bases apart. The CDR3 has 14 amino acids, counting the end cysteine and phenylalanine. CDR3 DNA is the only sequence kept; it has 42 bases, read in frame from the first base. Based on the germline V gene (reference sequence), the CDR1 and CDR2 sequences are LNHDA and SQIVND. The sample's time point label, in plain terms: cells obtained before transplantation from donor or recipient. CD3+CD4+ and CD3+CD8+ populations were FACS-sorted from unstimulated pre-transplant donor and recipient cells taken from spleen or lymph nodes. As regards this clone: The antigen it recognizes is unknown. Base qualities are not at hand, and no much larger clone is one base apart.

Receptors were amplified or captured by the immunoSEQ multiplex PCR assay. In most patients, genomic DNA was isolated using the Qiagen DNeasy Blood and Tissue Kit and sent frozen to Adaptive Biotechnologies for TCR sequencing. High-throughput TCR-beta CDR3 sequencing of genomic DNA from most patients was performed by Adaptive Biotechnologies. The paper's data handling went like this. Adaptive's ImmunoSEQ software supplied the TCR sequencing data for around 19 patients, while MiXCR and VDJtools were used to process three other patients. To correct CD4 versus CD8 sorting errors, sequences present in both subsets at a frequency ratio below 5:1 were removed. CDR3 nucleotide sequences shared between donor and recipient were removed because the origin of such sequences could not be assigned. To be classed as alloreactive, a clone needed at least 2-fold expansion over unstimulated cells and a minimum CFSE-low frequency of 0.002% (template counts) or 0.001% (read counts). A clone was considered mappable if detected in the sequenced pre-transplant spleen, lymph node, or MLR CFSE-low populations of the donor or recipient. The cumulative frequency of alloreactive clones was calculated as a percentage of all sequences, weighted by copy number. Entries here come from immuneACCESS through TCRdb and include only in-frame sequences with V and J called. Some clones fail to appear in such tables; in the studies checked, an unresolved V gene covers under half of the shortfall, and the cause of the remainder is unknown. The DNA gave D and trimming, while V, J and clone size come from that table. The sample contains roughly 90,000 clones, around nine tenths of them found a single time. The ten largest clones add up to roughly 5.5% of the sample.

Sequenced material: unstimulated CD8+ T cells sorted from spleen or lymph node cells, taken before intestinal transplant. The rearranged chain carries TRBV19 and TRBJ1-2, with the D segment identity uncertain. The sequence was collected from a human donor who received an intestinal transplant. The CDR3 corresponds to CASSILGGYYGYTF. The sequenced DNA: TGTGCCAGTAGTATCTTGGGCGGATACTATGGCTACACCTTC.